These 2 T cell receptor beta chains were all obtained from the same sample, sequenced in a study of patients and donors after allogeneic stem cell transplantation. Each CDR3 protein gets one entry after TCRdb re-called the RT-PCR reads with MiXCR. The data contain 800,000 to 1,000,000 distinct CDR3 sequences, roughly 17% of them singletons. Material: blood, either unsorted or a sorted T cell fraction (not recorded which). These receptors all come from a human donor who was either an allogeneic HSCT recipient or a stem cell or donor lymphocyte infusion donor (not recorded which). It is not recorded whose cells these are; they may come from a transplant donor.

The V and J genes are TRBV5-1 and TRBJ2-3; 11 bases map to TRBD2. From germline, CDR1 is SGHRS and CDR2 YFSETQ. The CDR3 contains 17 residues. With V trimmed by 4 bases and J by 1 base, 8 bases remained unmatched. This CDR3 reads CASSGWLAGGGTDTQYF. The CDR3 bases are TGCGCCAGCAGCGGCTGGCTAGCGGGAGGCGGCACAGATACGCAGTATTTT.

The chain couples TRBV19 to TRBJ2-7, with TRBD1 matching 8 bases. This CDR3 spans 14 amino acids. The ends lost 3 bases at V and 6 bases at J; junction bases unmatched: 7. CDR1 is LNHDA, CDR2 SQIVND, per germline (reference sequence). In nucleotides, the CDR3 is TGTGCCAGTAGTATCGCGTCAGGGGGCAGCGAGCAGTACTTC. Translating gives CASSIASGGSEQYF.